Below, 11 T cell receptor beta chains from the same sample are listed, as sequenced in a study of blood T cell repertoires in COVID-19. The repertoire was sequenced with immunoSEQ multiplex PCR; TCRdb's copy has only in-frame clones and lacks some. This sample has about 71,000 clones, with 90% found just once. The material sequenced was peripheral blood. All receptors derive from a woman aged 18-35 years with acute or convalescent COVID-19.

In this sample, this clone turned up once. The V call is TRBV7-8, the J call TRBJ1-1, with a possible D match to TRBD1 (6 bases). CDR3 size: 14 residues. Per the germline V gene, CDR1 is SGHVS and CDR2 is FQNEAQ. V lost 4 bases to trimming and J lost 1 base, with 10 bases between them. The DNA of the CDR3 is TGTGCCAGCAGCTCGGACAGACGGAACACTGAAGCTTTCTTT. Residues: CASSSDRRNTEAFF.

The chain couples TRBV3-1 (or the pseudogene TRBV3-2) to TRBJ2-3, with unresolved D. Per the germline V gene, CDR1 is LGHDT and CDR2 is YNNKEL (reference sequence). The V and J ends lost 1 base and 2 bases respectively, with 13 bases between them. The CDR3 spans 16 residues. The CDR3 region is CASSQARGRPTDTQYF. In nucleotides, the CDR3 is TGTGCCAGCAGCCAAGCTAGAGGCAGACCCACAGATACGCAGTATTTT.

The chain has TRBV15 and TRBJ1-4; TRBD1 might be the D (5 bases). The V and J ends lost 2 bases and 4 bases respectively, with 14 bases between them. The germline V gene encodes CDR1 LNHNV and CDR2 YYDKDF (reference sequence). The CDR3 is 16 residues long. CDR3: CATSRNQGRGNEKLFF. CDR3 bases: TGTGCCACCAGCAGAAATCAAGGGAGGGGTAATGAAAAACTGTTTTTT.

This chain uses TRBV21-1 with TRBJ2-6; TRBD2 reflects the table's D call only, with no check against the DNA. TRBV21-1 has pseudogene status. The CDR3 spans 15 residues. In DNA, the CDR3 is TGTGCCAGCAGCAGCGTTGAAACTGGGGCCAACGTCCTGACTTTC. Translation: CASSSVETGANVLTF.

V gene TRBV5-1 combines with J gene TRBJ2-3; 7 positions match TRBD1. This CDR3 has 14 residues. The V segment lost 4 bases and the J segment 4 bases; nucleotides outside the gene matches: 6. Germline V CDR1 and CDR2: SGHRS, YFSETQ. DNA of the CDR3: TGCGCCAGCAGCCCCGACAGGGTCCCAGATACGCAGTATTTT. Amino acid sequence: CASSPDRVPDTQYF.

The chain has TRBV9 and TRBJ2-1; 8 positions match TRBD2. The CDR3 extends over 15 amino acids. The germline CDR1 and CDR2 sequences are SGDLS and YYNGEE. With 4 bases clipped from V and 5 bases from J, the junction kept 8 bases outside the gene matches. CDR3 in DNA: TGTGCCAGCAGCCCAACAAGCGGGGGAGACAATGAGCAGTTCTTC. Its translation is CASSPTSGGDNEQFF.

The chain uses TRBV7-2 and TRBJ2-1; the D gene is possibly TRBD1 (6 bases). V dropped 6 bases and J dropped 0 bases, with 15 bases sitting between them. Germline V gene sequence: CDR1 SGHTA, CDR2 FQGNSA. This CDR3 has 16 amino acids. CDR3 region: CASRKQMDSSYNEQFF. In DNA, the CDR3 is TGTGCCAGCAGGAAGCAAATGGACAGCTCCTACAATGAGCAGTTCTTC.

The chain joins TRBV5-4 to TRBJ2-5; 7 nucleotides line up with TRBD1. Germline V gene sequence: CDR1 SGHNT, CDR2 YYREEE (reference sequence). The CDR3 contains 14 residues. J gave up 4 bases and V 5 bases, and 8 bases lay outside the gene matches. The CDR3 sequence is CASSRRGRGETQYF. Written as DNA, the CDR3 is TGTGCCAGCAGTCGTAGGGGGCGCGGAGAGACCCAGTACTTC.

This chain connects TRBV4-1 to TRBJ1-1; D not certain. The CDR3 length is 14 residues. V lost 4 bases to trimming and J lost 1 base, with 10 bases between them. Germline V lookup: CDR1 MGHRA, CDR2 YSYEKL. The CDR3 sequence is CASSLLRKNTEAFF. The CDR3 DNA sequence: TGCGCCAGCAGCCTCCTAAGAAAGAACACTGAAGCTTTCTTT.

The chain links TRBV19 to TRBJ2-1; a weak D match, TRBD2 (8 bases). V lost 3 bases and J 5 bases, leaving 14 bases between the germline ends. From germline, CDR1 is LNHDA and CDR2 SQIVND (reference sequence). The CDR3 runs to 15 residues. CDR3 in amino acids: CASSIRQGLDNEQFF. The CDR3 nucleotides are TGTGCCAGTAGTATCCGACAGGGACTAGACAATGAGCAGTTCTTC. The full variable domain, completed using reference TRBV19 and TRBJ2-1, is DGGITQSPKYLFRKEGQNVTLSCEQNLNHDAMYWYRQDPGQGLRLIYYSQIVNDFQKGDIAEGYSVSREKKESFPLTVTSAQKNPTAFYLCASSIRQGLDNEQFFGPGTRLTVL.

The DNA for the CDR3 is TGTGCCAGCAGTGATCCGGGACAGGGGGTCAGCAATGAGCAGTTCTTC. Its translation is CASSDPGQGVSNEQFF. This sequence joins TRBV25-1 and TRBJ2-1; 11 nucleotides line up with TRBD1. Germline CDR1 and CDR2: MGHDK and SYGVNS. V lost 3 bases to trimming and J lost 6 bases; unmatched junction nucleotides: 7. The CDR3 contains 16 residues. The whole variable domain, filled in from reference TRBV25-1 and TRBJ2-1, reads EADIYQTPRYLVIGTGKKITLECSQTMGHDKMYWYQQDPGMELHLIHYSYGVNSTEKGDLSSESTVSRIRTEHFPLTLESARPSHTSQYLCASSDPGQGVSNEQFFGPGTRLTVL.